This TCR beta chain came from a study of Graves' ophthalmopathy and Graves' hyperthyroidism. Findings and caveats of the study: For separating ophthalmopathy from stable hyperthyroidism, a 13-signature model gave over 85% sensitivity and 65% to 82% specificity. The authors also found most expanded thyroid clonotypes above 0.001 frequency in blood.

Per the germline V gene, CDR1 is SGHTA and CDR2 is FQGNSA. J gave up 8 bases and V 6 bases, and 23 bases lay outside the gene matches. The length of the CDR3 is 19 residues. Researchers took RNA transcripts and amplified TCR beta CDR3 regions from them. In the first round, RT-PCR was carried out with HTBI primers, and a multiplex PCR formed the second round. Using its own MiXCR run on the multiplex PCR reads, TCRdb lists one record per CDR3 protein. The table has 900,000 to 1,200,000 distinct CDR3 sequences, 36% seen once; the top ten hold around 10%. This clonotype was counted only a few times. Antigen unknown.

This TCR was sampled from an adult man with Graves' hyperthyroidism. The specimen was peripheral blood or thyroid tissue (not recorded which). The V call is TRBV7-2, the J call TRBJ2-2; the match to TRBD1 covers 8 bases. CDR3 nucleotide sequence: TGTGCCAGCAGTCGAAACGGACAGGGACTTTTTTTATCTTCTGGGGAGCTGTTTTTT. Protein product: CASSRNGQGLFLSSGELFF.